These T cell receptor beta chains were read from a single sample in a study of graft-versus-host responses after intestinal transplantation. No antigen is known for these receptors. This table comes from immunoSEQ multiplex PCR, and its TCRdb copy is limited to in-frame clones, with some not included. The sample shows under 100,000 clones, roughly 92% of them seen only once. The sample here was unstimulated CD8+ T cells sorted from spleen or lymph node cells, taken before transplant. The receptors derive from a human donor who was the organ donor for an intestinal transplant. CDR3s include the opening cysteine and the closing phenylalanine or tryptophan. D genes are given only for firm matches. Not every row has a clone size; where given, it reads once, few, many or a size class.

CDR3 DNA,CDR3 protein,V gene,clone size,J gene,D gene
TGTGCCAGCAGTTCGTCCGGGACAGAAGCCAAAAACATTCAGTACTTC,CASSSSGTEAKNIQYF,TRBV27,NA,TRBJ2-4,TRBD1
TGCGCCAGCAGCCTCCTAGCTGACTCCTCCTACAATGAGCAGTTCTTC,CASSLLADSSYNEQFF,TRBV4-1,NA,TRBJ2-1,NA
TGCGCCAGCAGCTTGGAGACAGGGGGCGTTGGCTACACCTTC,CASSLETGGVGYTF,TRBV5-1,NA,TRBJ1-2,TRBD1
TGTGCCAGCAGCCCGTATGGCTACACCTTC,CASSPYGYTF,TRBV7-2,NA,TRBJ1-2,NA
TGTGCCAGCAGTGAATTATGGCAGCGGGATGGCTACACCTTC,CASSELWQRDGYTF,TRBV25-1,NA,TRBJ1-2,NA
TGTGCCAGCAGCTTGTTCGGGGGGCCCTACGAGCAGTACTTC,CASSLFGGPYEQYF,TRBV7-3,NA,TRBJ2-7,NA
TGTGCCAGCAGTCTCTCGGGGGTTTCCTACGAGCAGTACTTC,CASSLSGVSYEQYF,TRBV27,NA,TRBJ2-7,NA
TGTGCCAGCAGCTTGGAGGGACAGCCGAACCTTAACTATGGCTACACCTTC,CASSLEGQPNLNYGYTF,TRBV5-4,NA,TRBJ1-2,TRBD1
TGTGCCAGCAGTCTTCAGGGGGGCGACAGGGGCCAGCCCCAGCATTTT,CASSLQGGDRGQPQHF,TRBV28,NA,TRBJ1-5,TRBD1
TGTGCCAGCAGATATAGCGGGGGGAGCCACTACAATGAGCAGTTCTTC,CASRYSGGSHYNEQFF,TRBV27,NA,TRBJ2-1,TRBD2
TGCGCCAGCAGCCAAGTAGCGGGGGCCACCTACGAGCAGTACTTC,CASSQVAGATYEQYF,TRBV4-1,NA,TRBJ2-7,TRBD2
TGCGCCAGCAGCCAACGAGGGACAGGGATTAATTCACCCCTCCACTTT,CASSQRGTGINSPLHF,TRBV5-1,NA,TRBJ1-6,TRBD1
TGTGCCAGCAGTTTCCTCCCGGGACAGGGGTTATACGAGCAGTACTTC,CASSFLPGQGLYEQYF,TRBV27,NA,TRBJ2-7,TRBD1
TGTGCCAGCAGCACCCGGGACTCGGGGGAGACCCAGTACTTC,CASSTRDSGETQYF,TRBV7-6,NA,TRBJ2-5,NA
TGTGCCAGCCGAGGAGGCAGTAGCTCCTATAATTCACCCCTCCACTTT,CASRGGSSSYNSPLHF,TRBV14,NA,TRBJ1-6,NA
TGTGCCAGCGGGGTAGGAAGCGGGGGGCGCTCCTACGAGCAGTACTTC,CASGVGSGGRSYEQYF,TRBV2,NA,TRBJ2-7,TRBD2
TGCGCCAGCAGCCAAGACAAGGGGACAGGGGCTAGCTACGAGCAGTACTTC,CASSQDKGTGASYEQYF,TRBV4-1,NA,TRBJ2-7,TRBD1
TGTGCCAGCAGTTTGAGCGGGGCGGAGACCCAGTACTTC,CASSLSGAETQYF,TRBV2,NA,TRBJ2-5,TRBD2
TGTGCCAGCAGTTTACAGGGTGGGGAGACCCAGTACTTC,CASSLQGGETQYF,TRBV27,NA,TRBJ2-5,NA
TGCAGCGTTGATCCAGGATTTGGCTACACCTTC,CSVDPGFGYTF,TRBV29-1,NA,TRBJ1-2,NA
TGTGCCAGCAGCCAACGGGCCGGGGAGCTGTTTTTT,CASSQRAGELFF,TRBV4-2,NA,TRBJ2-2,NA
TGTGCCAGCATCCAACCGGGACTAGCGGGGATGGGCTACGAGCAGTACTTC,CASIQPGLAGMGYEQYF,TRBV7-2,NA,TRBJ2-7,TRBD2
TGTGCCAGAAGAGGCAGGGGCGAGTGCCCAGATCAGCCCCAGCATTTT,CARRGRGECPDQPQHF,TRBV25-1,NA,TRBJ1-5,NA
TGCGCCAGTAACCCGACTAGCGTCGCCCCAGATACGCAGTATTTT,CASNPTSVAPDTQYF,TRBV4-1,NA,TRBJ2-3,TRBD2
TGCGCCAGCAGCCTACAGGGGCACACTGAAGCTTTCTTT,CASSLQGHTEAFF,TRBV4-1,NA,TRBJ1-1,TRBD1
TGCGCCAGCAGCCAAGATTGGGGACAGGGCGGCCACGAGCAGTACTTC,CASSQDWGQGGHEQYF,TRBV4-3,NA,TRBJ2-7,TRBD1
TGTGCCAGCAGCTTAGGGACAGCCCCTACTGAGCAGTTCTTC,CASSLGTAPTEQFF,TRBV7-3,NA,TRBJ2-1,TRBD1
TGTGCCAGCAGTTACTCGAGTGTCTACGAGCAGTACTTC,CASSYSSVYEQYF,TRBV6-5,NA,TRBJ2-7,NA
TGTGCCAGCGGCGGGGTTAGCGGAGGCTACACCTTC,CASGGVSGGYTF,TRBV28,NA,TRBJ1-2,NA
TGTGCCAGCAGCTTAGCGGCAGGGGCTAACTATGGCTACACCTTC,CASSLAAGANYGYTF,TRBV7-9,few,TRBJ1-2,NA
TGTGCCACCCAGGTAGGGACAGGGGGTCCTTATCAGCCCCAGCATTTT,CATQVGTGGPYQPQHF,TRBV19,NA,TRBJ1-5,TRBD1
TGTGCCAGCAGCGTCGGGACTAGTAATATAGATACGCAGTATTTT,CASSVGTSNIDTQYF,TRBV9,NA,TRBJ2-3,TRBD2
TGCGCCAGCAGCCCGGTTCCGACAGGGGCTACCTACTTC,CASSPVPTGATYF,TRBV5-1,NA,TRBJ2-5,TRBD1
TGTGCCACCAGCACCGGGATTGAGGATACGCAGTATTTT,CATSTGIEDTQYF,TRBV15,NA,TRBJ2-3,NA
TGTGCCAGTAGTATTAACGGGGGGGAGCTGTTTTTT,CASSINGGELFF,TRBV19,NA,TRBJ2-2,NA
TGCGCCAGCAGGAGACAGTTTTACGAGCAGTACTTC,CASRRQFYEQYF,TRBV23-1,NA,TRBJ2-7,NA
TGTGCCAGCAGGAAAATGGGGCGGGGCTACACCTTC,CASRKMGRGYTF,TRBV27,NA,TRBJ1-2,NA
TGTGCCAGTAGTACTGGACAGGCGGGCTACACCTTC,CASSTGQAGYTF,TRBV19,NA,TRBJ1-2,TRBD1
TGTGCCAGCAGCGCCGGGGGACACGAGCAGTACTTC,CASSAGGHEQYF,TRBV11-2,NA,TRBJ2-7,NA
TGCGCCAGCAGCCAATCGATGGGGGCTGACGAGCAGTACTTC,CASSQSMGADEQYF,TRBV4-1,NA,TRBJ2-7,NA
TGTGCCAGCACCCCCCGAGACAGGAGCTCCTACGAGCAGTACTTC,CASTPRDRSSYEQYF,TRBV7-9,NA,TRBJ2-7,NA
TGTGCCAGCGGGGAGGTCGGAAGCACAGATACGCAGTATTTT,CASGEVGSTDTQYF,TRBV6-1,NA,TRBJ2-3,NA
TGCGCCAGCAGCTCCGGAATCCCAGGGGCCAAAAACATTCAGTACTTC,CASSSGIPGAKNIQYF,TRBV5-1,NA,TRBJ2-4,NA
TGCGCCAGCAGCCAAAATTACAGGCGCAGCTATGGCTACACCTTC,CASSQNYRRSYGYTF,TRBV4-3,NA,TRBJ1-2,NA
TGTGCCAGCAGCCAAGAGGGTGGTCAGGGGAACACTGAAGCTTTCTTT,CASSQEGGQGNTEAFF,TRBV4-2,NA,TRBJ1-1,NA
TGTGCCAGCAGTTACTTCCAGGGGAGCTATGGCTACACCTTC,CASSYFQGSYGYTF,TRBV6-5,NA,TRBJ1-2,NA
TGTGCCAGCAGCTCGCTAGACCTACGACAGGAAGCCAACTATGGCTACACCTTC,CASSSLDLRQEANYGYTF,TRBV11-2,NA,TRBJ1-2,NA
TGTGCCAGCTCACTACAGGGGGCGGATCAGCCCCAGCATTTT,CASSLQGADQPQHF,TRBV18,once,TRBJ1-5,TRBD1
TGTGCCAGCAGCTGGACAGGGGGTAAAGATGAAGCTTTCTTT,CASSWTGGKDEAFF,TRBV27,NA,TRBJ1-1,TRBD1
TGTGCCAGCAGTTTCAGGGGGGCTTACACTGAAGCTTTCTTT,CASSFRGAYTEAFF,TRBV28,NA,TRBJ1-1,TRBD1
TGCGCCAGCAGCCAAGCGTCAGGCAGCGAGCAGTACTTC,CASSQASGSEQYF,TRBV4-3,NA,TRBJ2-7,NA
TGTGCCAGCTCACCAGGGACTAGCGTCAATGAGCAGTTCTTC,CASSPGTSVNEQFF,TRBV18,NA,TRBJ2-1,TRBD2
TGTGCCAGCAGCGTAGATAGCAGACTTGACTATGGCTACACCTTC,CASSVDSRLDYGYTF,TRBV9,NA,TRBJ1-2,NA
TGTGCCAGTAGTATTGAAGGGGAAACGGAAGCTTTCTTT,CASSIEGETEAFF,TRBV19,NA,TRBJ1-1,NA